This T cell receptor (beta chain) came from a study of T-cell reconstitution after alpha-beta-depleted transplantation in children. This clonotype was recorded a few times. Preparation of the TCRbeta library used unique molecular identifiers. TCRdb fed the PCR reads into MiXCR, producing one record per CDR3 protein. Of about 540,000 distinct CDR3 sequences listed, 18% are singletons. The CDR3 is 15 residues long. Germline CDR1 reads DFQATT; CDR2 reads SNEGSKA (reference sequence). V was pared by 2 bases and J by 0 bases, with 11 bases between. Sequencing used PBMCs from the stem cell graft donor, obtained from the stem cell graft. This receptor was identified in a human donor who donated a stem cell graft to a child with acute lymphoblastic leukemia. V is TRBV20-1 and J is TRBJ1-5; D remains unclear. The CDR3 is CSARLPNHSNQPQHF. DNA of the CDR3: TGCAGTGCTAGATTGCCGAATCATAGCAATCAGCCCCAGCATTTT.